Listed below are T cell receptor beta chains from one sample, sequenced in a study of response to subunit inactivated influenza vaccine. TCRdb reprocessed the RT-PCR reads with MiXCR, giving one entry per CDR3 protein. Among about 620,000 distinct CDR3 sequences, roughly 12% were seen once, and the ten largest hold more than 9.5%. This sample also appeared in a second study, on T cells expressing NK-cell markers.

The sequencing used PBMCs from blood, collected on the day of vaccination. The receptors stem from a man aged 50 or older who received an inactivated influenza vaccine. CDR3s include the opening cysteine and the closing phenylalanine or tryptophan. The D gene is left open where the match is weak. Clone size, where shown, is once, few, many, or a class for clones that have expanded.

abundance	d_gene	v_gene	j_gene	CDR3aa	CDR3nt
few	.	TRBV6-1	TRBJ1-2	CASNPTGTTYGYTF	TGTGCCAGCAACCCAACGGGGACGACTTATGGCTACACCTTC
few	.	TRBV4-3	TRBJ2-5	CASSMTNQETQYF	TGCGCCAGCAGTATGACTAACCAAGAGACCCAGTACTTC
many	TRBD1	TRBV12-3/TRBV12-4	TRBJ1-2	CASSVWTGGYYGYTF	TGTGCCAGCAGTGTGTGGACAGGGGGGTACTATGGCTACACCTTC
few	TRBD2	TRBV9	TRBJ2-5	CASSGGLAGGLTQYF	TGTGCCAGCAGCGGAGGACTAGCGGGAGGATTGACCCAGTACTTC
.	TRBD1	TRBV30	TRBJ1-1	CAWRGQGVTEAFF	TGTGCCTGGAGGGGACAGGGGGTCACTGAAGCTTTCTTT
.	TRBD2	TRBV7-2	TRBJ2-7	CASSLIPRGRGYEQYF	TGTGCCAGCAGCTTAATACCTCGGGGGAGGGGTTACGAGCAGTACTTC
many	.	TRBV5-1	TRBJ2-7	CASSPVVGYEQYF	TGCGCCAGCAGCCCGGTCGTAGGCTACGAGCAGTACTTC
many	TRBD2	TRBV12-3/TRBV12-4	TRBJ2-7	CASSLDPGTITYEQYF	TGTGCCAGCAGTTTGGACCCCGGGACTATAACCTACGAGCAGTACTTC
.	.	TRBV12-3/TRBV12-4	TRBJ2-3	CASREQQGTDTQYF	TGTGCCAGCAGAGAGCAGCAGGGGACAGATACGCAGTATTTT
few	.	TRBV6-2/TRBV6-3	TRBJ2-7	CASSLDRLSYEQYF	TGTGCCAGCAGCCTCGACCGGCTCTCCTACGAGCAGTACTTC
many	.	TRBV4-2	TRBJ2-1	CASSQVGATGYNEQFF	TGTGCCAGCAGCCAAGTCGGGGCAACAGGGTACAATGAGCAGTTCTTC
.	TRBD1	TRBV4-1	TRBJ2-3	CASSQGTGRTDTQYF	TGCGCCAGCAGCCAAGGGACAGGACGCACAGATACGCAGTATTTT
many	.	TRBV4-3	TRBJ1-5	CASSQDPLNQPQHF	TGCGCCAGCAGCCAAGATCCTCTGAATCAGCCCCAGCATTTT
few	TRBD1	TRBV5-1	TRBJ1-1	CASSPDRGLLTEAFF	TGCGCCAGCAGCCCGGACAGGGGGCTGCTTACTGAAGCTTTCTTT
few	TRBD2	TRBV29-1	TRBJ2-7	CSVEDPGRAGYEQYF	TGCAGCGTTGAAGATCCCGGGAGGGCCGGGTACGAGCAGTACTTC
.	TRBD2	TRBV3-1	TRBJ2-1	CASSQVAGASSYNEQFF	TGTGCCAGCAGCCAAGTAGCGGGAGCGAGCTCCTACAATGAGCAGTTCTTC
few	TRBD2	TRBV9	TRBJ2-1	CASSVSGRASYNEQFF	TGTGCCAGCAGCGTCAGCGGGAGGGCCTCCTACAATGAGCAGTTCTTC
few	.	TRBV29-1	TRBJ1-2	CSVGRTVYGYTF	TGCAGCGTGGGACGGACAGTCTATGGCTACACCTTC
few	.	TRBV29-1	TRBJ2-3	CSVDPGLNTDTQYF	TGCAGCGTTGATCCGGGACTGAACACAGATACGCAGTATTTT
few	TRBD2	TRBV5-1	TRBJ2-5	CASSGPAGPQETQYF	TGCGCCAGCAGCGGCCCAGCGGGGCCCCAAGAGACCCAGTACTTC
.	.	TRBV2	TRBJ2-5	CVSSGSGRGGETQYF	TGTGTCAGCAGTGGTTCCGGGAGAGGGGGAGAGACCCAGTACTTC
few	.	TRBV27	TRBJ2-1	CASSSRDRSYNEQFF	TGTGCCAGCAGTTCCCGGGACCGCTCCTACAATGAGCAGTTCTTC
few	TRBD2	TRBV7-2	TRBJ2-1	CASSSLLAATYNEQFF	TGTGCCAGCAGCTCACTCCTAGCGGCTACCTACAATGAGCAGTTCTTC
.	TRBD1	TRBV4-3	TRBJ2-5	CASSRDSWETQYF	TGCGCCAGCAGCAGGGACAGTTGGGAGACCCAGTACTTC
.	.	TRBV5-1	TRBJ2-5	CASSFRLAETQYF	TGCGCCAGCAGCTTCCGTTTGGCTGAGACCCAGTACTTC
.	.	TRBV20-1	TRBJ2-7	CSASLRDGEQYF	TGCAGTGCCAGCCTCAGGGATGGCGAGCAGTACTTC
few	.	TRBV28	TRBJ2-5	CASSGEQETQYF	TGTGCCAGTTCGGGAGAACAAGAGACCCAGTACTTC
few	.	TRBV5-6	TRBJ2-7	CASSLGPSVHYEQYF	TGTGCCAGCAGCTTGGGGCCTAGCGTTCACTACGAGCAGTACTTC
.	.	TRBV28	TRBJ2-7	CASTLQGEQYF	TGTGCCAGCACCCTCCAGGGTGAGCAGTACTTC
.	.	TRBV9	TRBJ1-1	CASSKAGTHTEAFF	TGTGCCAGCAGCAAAGCGGGGACGCACACTGAAGCTTTCTTT
.	TRBD1	TRBV10-3	TRBJ2-1	CAISATRDRGFYNEQFF	TGTGCCATCAGTGCGACCAGGGACAGGGGGTTCTACAATGAGCAGTTCTTC
.	.	TRBV5-1	TRBJ2-5	CASSPGPYQETQYF	TGCGCCAGCAGCCCAGGACCTTACCAAGAGACCCAGTACTTC
few	TRBD2	TRBV29-1	TRBJ2-1	CSVVAIVASGGNEQFF	TGCAGCGTTGTGGCGATCGTGGCTAGCGGGGGCAATGAGCAGTTCTTC
few	.	TRBV4-1	TRBJ1-1	CASSQVVSLNTEAFF	TGCGCCAGCAGCCAAGTGGTCAGCCTGAACACTGAAGCTTTCTTT
many	.	TRBV29-1	TRBJ1-5	CSVTTGGNQPQHF	TGCAGCGTTACAACAGGTGGGAATCAGCCCCAGCATTTT
many	TRBD1	TRBV5-4	TRBJ2-7	CASSRDRGPYEQYF	TGTGCCAGCAGTAGGGACAGGGGACCGTACGAGCAGTACTTC
.	.	TRBV7-2	TRBJ2-1	CASSLPKTTSNYNEQFF	TGTGCCAGCAGCTTACCAAAGACAACCTCCAATTACAATGAGCAGTTCTTC
.	TRBD2	TRBV19	TRBJ2-1	CASRLAGGPREQFF	TGTGCTTCGAGACTAGCGGGAGGGCCTCGTGAGCAGTTCTTC
.	TRBD2	TRBV5-4	TRBJ2-3	CASSLLSGGYDTQYF	TGTGCCAGCAGCTTACTGAGCGGGGGGTATGATACGCAGTATTTT
.	.	TRBV18	TRBJ2-6	CASSPGVGAEAGANVLTF	TGTGCCAGCTCACCCGGCGTAGGGGCCGAGGCAGGGGCCAACGTCCTGACTTTC
few	.	TRBV29-1	TRBJ1-1	CSGGHDTEAFF	TGCAGCGGTGGACACGACACTGAAGCTTTCTTT
.	.	TRBV2	TRBJ2-5	CASSHRSPQETQYF	TGTGCCAGCAGTCACAGAAGCCCACAAGAGACCCAGTACTTC
once	TRBD2	TRBV4-2	TRBJ2-3	CASSQTSGGAGFTDTQYF	TGTGCCAGCAGCCAAACTAGCGGGGGGGCCGGTTTCACAGATACGCAGTATTTT
few	.	TRBV6-2/TRBV6-3	TRBJ2-7	CASRSPAGSSYEQYF	TGTGCCAGCAGATCCCCCGCAGGAAGCTCCTACGAGCAGTACTTC
few	.	TRBV12-3/TRBV12-4	TRBJ1-6	CASRGWRSPLHF	TGTGCCAGCCGGGGGTGGCGTTCACCCCTCCACTTT
few	.	TRBV12-3/TRBV12-4	TRBJ2-1	CASSSPLGFYNEQFF	TGTGCCAGCAGCTCTCCCCTGGGTTTCTACAATGAGCAGTTCTTC
few	TRBD2	TRBV20-1	TRBJ2-7	CSAVRLAGNEQYF	TGCAGTGCTGTCCGACTAGCGGGAAATGAGCAGTACTTC
few	.	TRBV7-8	TRBJ2-5	CASSSPTLEQGKYQETQYF	TGTGCCAGCAGCTCCCCCACTTTAGAACAGGGAAAGTACCAAGAGACCCAGTACTTC